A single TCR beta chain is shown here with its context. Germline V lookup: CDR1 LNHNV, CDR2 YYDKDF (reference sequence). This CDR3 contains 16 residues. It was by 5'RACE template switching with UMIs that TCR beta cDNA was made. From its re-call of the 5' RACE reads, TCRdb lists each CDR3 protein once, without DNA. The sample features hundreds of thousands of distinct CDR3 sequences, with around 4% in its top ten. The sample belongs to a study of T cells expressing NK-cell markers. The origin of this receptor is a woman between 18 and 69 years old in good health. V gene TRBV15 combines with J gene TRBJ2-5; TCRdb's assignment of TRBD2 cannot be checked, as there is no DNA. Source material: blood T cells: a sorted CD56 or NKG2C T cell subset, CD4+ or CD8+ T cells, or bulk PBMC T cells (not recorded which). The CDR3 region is CATSDRTGGSQETQYF.